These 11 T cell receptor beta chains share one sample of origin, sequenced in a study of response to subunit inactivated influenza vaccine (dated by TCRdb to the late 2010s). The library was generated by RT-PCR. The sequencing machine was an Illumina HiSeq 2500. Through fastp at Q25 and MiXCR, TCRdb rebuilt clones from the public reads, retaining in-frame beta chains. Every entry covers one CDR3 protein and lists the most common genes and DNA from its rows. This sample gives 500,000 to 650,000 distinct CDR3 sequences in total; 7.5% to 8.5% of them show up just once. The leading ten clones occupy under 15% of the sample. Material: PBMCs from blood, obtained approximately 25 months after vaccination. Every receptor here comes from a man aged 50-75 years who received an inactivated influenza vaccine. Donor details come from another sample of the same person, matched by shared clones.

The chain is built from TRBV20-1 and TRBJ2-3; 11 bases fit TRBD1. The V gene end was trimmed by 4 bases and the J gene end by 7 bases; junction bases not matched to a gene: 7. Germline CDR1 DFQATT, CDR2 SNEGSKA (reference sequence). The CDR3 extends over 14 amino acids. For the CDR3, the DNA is TGCAGTGCTAAGACCGGGACAGGGGGGAATACGCAGTATTTT. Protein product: CSAKTGTGGNTQYF.

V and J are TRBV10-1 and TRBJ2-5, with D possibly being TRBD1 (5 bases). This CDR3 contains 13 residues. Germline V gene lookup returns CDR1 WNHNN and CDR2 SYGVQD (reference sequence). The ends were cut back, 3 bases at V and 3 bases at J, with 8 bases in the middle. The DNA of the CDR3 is TGCGCCAGCAGTGATCCAGGGAAAGAGACCCAGTACTTC. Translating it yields CASSDPGKETQYF.

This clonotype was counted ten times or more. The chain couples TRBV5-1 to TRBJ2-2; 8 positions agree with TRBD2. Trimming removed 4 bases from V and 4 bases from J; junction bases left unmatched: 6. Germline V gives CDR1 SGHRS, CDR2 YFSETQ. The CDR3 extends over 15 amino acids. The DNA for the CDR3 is TGCGCCAGCAGCGCCGGGGGGGCCGGCACCGGGGAGCTGTTTTTT. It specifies CASSAGGAGTGELFF.

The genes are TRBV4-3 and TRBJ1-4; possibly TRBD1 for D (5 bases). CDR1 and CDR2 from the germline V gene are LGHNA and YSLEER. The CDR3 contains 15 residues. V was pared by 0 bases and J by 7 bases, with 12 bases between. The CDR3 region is CASSQDLQGREKLFF. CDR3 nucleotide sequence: TGCGCCAGCAGCCAAGATCTCCAGGGTCGTGAAAAACTGTTTTTT.

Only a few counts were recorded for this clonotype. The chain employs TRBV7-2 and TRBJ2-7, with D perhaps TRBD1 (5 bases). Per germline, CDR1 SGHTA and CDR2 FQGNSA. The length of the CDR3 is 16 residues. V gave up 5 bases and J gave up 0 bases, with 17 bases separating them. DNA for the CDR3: TGTGCCAGCAGCCCCTCGGGCAGGGTCAGCTCCTACGAGCAGTACTTC. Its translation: CASSPSGRVSSYEQYF.

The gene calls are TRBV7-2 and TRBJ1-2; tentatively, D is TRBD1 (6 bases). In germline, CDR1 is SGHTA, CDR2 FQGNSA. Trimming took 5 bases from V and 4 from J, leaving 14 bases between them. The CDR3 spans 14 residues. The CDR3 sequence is CASSPYREGYGYTF. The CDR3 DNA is TGTGCCAGCAGCCCGTACAGGGAGGGCTATGGCTACACCTTC.

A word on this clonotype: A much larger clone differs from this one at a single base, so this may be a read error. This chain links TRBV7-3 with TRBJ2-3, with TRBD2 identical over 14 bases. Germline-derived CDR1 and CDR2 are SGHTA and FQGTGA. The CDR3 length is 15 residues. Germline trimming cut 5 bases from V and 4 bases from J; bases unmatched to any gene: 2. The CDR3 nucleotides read TGTGCCAGCAGCCTGACTAGCGGGAGGGCAGATACGCAGTATTTT. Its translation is CASSLTSGRADTQYF.

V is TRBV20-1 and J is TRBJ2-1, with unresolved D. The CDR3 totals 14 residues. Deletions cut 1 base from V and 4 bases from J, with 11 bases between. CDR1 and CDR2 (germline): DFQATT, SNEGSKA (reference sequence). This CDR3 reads CSARGLTEYNEQFF. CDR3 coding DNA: TGCAGTGCTAGAGGTTTGACCGAATACAATGAGCAGTTCTTC.

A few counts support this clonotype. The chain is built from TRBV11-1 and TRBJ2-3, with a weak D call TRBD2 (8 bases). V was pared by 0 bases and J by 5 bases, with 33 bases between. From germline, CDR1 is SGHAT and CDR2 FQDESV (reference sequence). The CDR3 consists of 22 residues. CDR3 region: CASSLATVRPTSGRGFGDTQYF. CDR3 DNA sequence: TGTGCCAGCAGCTTAGCGACAGTGAGACCCACTAGCGGCAGGGGGTTTGGAGATACGCAGTATTTT.

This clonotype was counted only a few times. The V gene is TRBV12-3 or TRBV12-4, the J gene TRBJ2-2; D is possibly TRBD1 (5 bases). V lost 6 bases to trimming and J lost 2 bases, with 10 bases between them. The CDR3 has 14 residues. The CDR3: CASRGLPNTGELFF. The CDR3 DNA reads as TGTGCCAGCAGGGGGCTCCCCAACACCGGGGAGCTGTTTTTT.

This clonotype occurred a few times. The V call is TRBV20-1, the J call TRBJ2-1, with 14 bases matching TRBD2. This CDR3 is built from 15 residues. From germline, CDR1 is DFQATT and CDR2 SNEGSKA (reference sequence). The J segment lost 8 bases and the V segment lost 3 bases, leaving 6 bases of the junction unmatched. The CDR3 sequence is CSASRLAGGFDEQFF. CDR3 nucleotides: TGCAGTGCTAGTCGACTAGCGGGAGGGTTTGATGAGCAGTTCTTC.